This T cell receptor (beta chain) originates from a study of cytomegalovirus exposure and HLA in healthy donors. Per germline, CDR1 SGHTA and CDR2 FQGNSA. CDR3 size: 16 residues. J lost 0 bases, V lost 5 bases, and 9 bases had no gene match. With 60 Vbeta and 13 Jbeta primers, the PCR was carried out. Repertoires were generated with immunoSEQ multiplex PCR, while TCRdb's copy carries only in-frame clones and drops some. The data show about 30,000 clones, more than 75% seen once. The material sequenced was PBMCs. The origin of this receptor is a boy between 10 and 17 years old in good health and CMV-seronegative. The chain has TRBV7-2 and TRBJ1-2, with 7 bases fitting TRBD1. CDR3 in DNA: TGTGCCAGCAGCCCACCGGACAGGCCAGCTAACTATGGCTACACCTTC. It is translated as CASSPPDRPANYGYTF.